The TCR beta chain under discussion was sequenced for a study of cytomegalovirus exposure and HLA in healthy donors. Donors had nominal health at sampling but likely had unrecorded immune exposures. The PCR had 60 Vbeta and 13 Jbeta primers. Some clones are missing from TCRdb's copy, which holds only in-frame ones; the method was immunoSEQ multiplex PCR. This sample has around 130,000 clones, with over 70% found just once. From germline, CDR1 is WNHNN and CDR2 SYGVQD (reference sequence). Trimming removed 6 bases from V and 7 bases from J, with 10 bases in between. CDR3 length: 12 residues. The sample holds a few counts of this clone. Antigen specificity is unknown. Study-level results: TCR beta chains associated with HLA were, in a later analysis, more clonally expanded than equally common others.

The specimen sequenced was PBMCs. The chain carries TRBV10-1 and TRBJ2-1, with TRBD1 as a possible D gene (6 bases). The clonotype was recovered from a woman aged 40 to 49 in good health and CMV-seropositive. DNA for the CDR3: TGCGCCAGCAGCCACAGGGTGAATGAGCAGTTCTTC. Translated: CASSHRVNEQFF.